The rows below give T cell receptor beta chains drawn from one sample of a study of CD8+CD57+ T cells in acquired aplastic anemia. TCRdb analysed the reads with MiXCR anew, one entry per CDR3 protein. The sample gives 400,000 to 500,000 distinct CDR3 sequences, under 80% of which show up once; 3.5% to 4.5% is in the top ten. Sequenced: sorted CD4+, CD8+, or CD8+CD57+ T cells (not recorded which) from PBMCs. The receptors derive from a human donor in good health, serving as a control. Both conserved end residues are trimmed from each CDR3. A D gene is named only where the DNA matches it firmly.

CDR3 | J | V | D
ASSAQSTGVGEQY | TRBJ2-7 | TRBV2 | TRBD1
ATSRDNGEETQY | TRBJ2-5 | TRBV15 | -
SADKGGGTEAF | TRBJ1-1 | TRBV20-1 | -
ASLQTGRNEKLF | TRBJ1-4 | TRBV2 | -
AIVELLRRVVNTGELF | TRBJ2-2 | TRBV12-3/TRBV12-4 | -
ASSQGGASYEQYAF | TRBJ1-1 | TRBV7-2 | -
ASSDAGNYNEQF | TRBJ2-1 | TRBV6-4 | -
ASSPGQGGKGYT | TRBJ1-2 | TRBV6-1 | TRBD1
ASSPQTGPTGELF | TRBJ2-2 | TRBV6-5 | TRBD1
SVERGRGTDTQY | TRBJ2-3 | TRBV29-1 | -
ASSMDRGLLGVLT | TRBJ2-6 | TRBV12-5 | TRBD1